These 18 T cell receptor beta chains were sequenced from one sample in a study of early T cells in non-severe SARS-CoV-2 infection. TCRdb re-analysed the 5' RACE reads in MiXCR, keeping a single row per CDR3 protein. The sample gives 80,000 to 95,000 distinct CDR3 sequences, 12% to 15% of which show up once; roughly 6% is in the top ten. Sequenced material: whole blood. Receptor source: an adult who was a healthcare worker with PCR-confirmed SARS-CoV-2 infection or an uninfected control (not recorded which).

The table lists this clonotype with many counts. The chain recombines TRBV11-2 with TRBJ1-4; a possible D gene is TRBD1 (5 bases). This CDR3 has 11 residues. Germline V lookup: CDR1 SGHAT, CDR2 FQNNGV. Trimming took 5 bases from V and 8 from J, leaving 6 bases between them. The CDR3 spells CASSPGEKLFF. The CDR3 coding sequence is TGTGCCAGCAGCCCAGGGGAAAAACTGTTTTTT.

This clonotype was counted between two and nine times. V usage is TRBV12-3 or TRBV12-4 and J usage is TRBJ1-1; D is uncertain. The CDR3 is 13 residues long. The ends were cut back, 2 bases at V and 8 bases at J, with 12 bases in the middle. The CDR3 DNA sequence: TGTGCCAGCAGTTTATTTTCCAGCGCGGAAGCTTTCTTT. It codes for CASSLFSSAEAFF.

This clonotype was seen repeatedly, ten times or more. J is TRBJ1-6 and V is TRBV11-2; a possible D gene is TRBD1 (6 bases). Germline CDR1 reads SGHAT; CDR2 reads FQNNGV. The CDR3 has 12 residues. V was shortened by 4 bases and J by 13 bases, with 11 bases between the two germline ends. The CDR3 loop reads CASSSEGGPLHF. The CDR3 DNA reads TGTGCCAGCAGCTCGGAGGGGGGGCCCCTCCACTTT.

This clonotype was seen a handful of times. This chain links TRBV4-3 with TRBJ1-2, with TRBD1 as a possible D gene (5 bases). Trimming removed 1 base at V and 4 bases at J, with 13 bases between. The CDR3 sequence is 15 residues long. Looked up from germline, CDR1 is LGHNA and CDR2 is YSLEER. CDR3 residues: CASSQVEGVSYGYTF. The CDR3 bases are TGCGCCAGCAGCCAAGTCGAAGGGGTGAGCTATGGCTACACCTTC.

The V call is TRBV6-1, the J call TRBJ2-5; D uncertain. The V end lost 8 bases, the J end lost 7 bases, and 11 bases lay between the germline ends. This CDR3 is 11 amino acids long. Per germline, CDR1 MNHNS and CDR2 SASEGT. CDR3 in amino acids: CASAVLGTQYF. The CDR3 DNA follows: TGTGCCAGCGCCGTGTTAGGGACCCAGTACTTC.

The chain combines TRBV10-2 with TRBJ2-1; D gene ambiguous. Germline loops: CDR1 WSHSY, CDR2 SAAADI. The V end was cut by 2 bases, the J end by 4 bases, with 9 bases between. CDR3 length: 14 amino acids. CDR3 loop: CASSEGDQYNEQFF. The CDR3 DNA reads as TGCGCCAGCAGTGAGGGGGATCAGTACAATGAGCAGTTCTTC.

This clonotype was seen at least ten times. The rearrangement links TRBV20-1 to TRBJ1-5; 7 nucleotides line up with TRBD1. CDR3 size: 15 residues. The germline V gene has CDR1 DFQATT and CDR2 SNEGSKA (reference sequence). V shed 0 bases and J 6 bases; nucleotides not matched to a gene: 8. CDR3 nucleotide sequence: TGCAGTGCTAGAGATAGTTCGACAGGGAGTCAGCCCCAGCATTTT. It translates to CSARDSSTGSQPQHF.

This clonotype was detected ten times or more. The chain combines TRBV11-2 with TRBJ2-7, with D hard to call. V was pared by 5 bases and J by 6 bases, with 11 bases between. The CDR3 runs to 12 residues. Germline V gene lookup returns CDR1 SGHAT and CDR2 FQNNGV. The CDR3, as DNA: TGTGCCAGCAGCACCGATTTGAGCGAGCAGTACTTC. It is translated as CASSTDLSEQYF. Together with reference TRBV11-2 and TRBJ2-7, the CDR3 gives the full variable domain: EAGVAQSPRYKIIEKRQSVAFWCNPISGHATLYWYQQILGQGPKLLIQFQNNGVVDDSQLPKDRFSAERLKGVDSTLKIQPAKLEDSAVYLCASSTDLSEQYFGPGTRLTVT.

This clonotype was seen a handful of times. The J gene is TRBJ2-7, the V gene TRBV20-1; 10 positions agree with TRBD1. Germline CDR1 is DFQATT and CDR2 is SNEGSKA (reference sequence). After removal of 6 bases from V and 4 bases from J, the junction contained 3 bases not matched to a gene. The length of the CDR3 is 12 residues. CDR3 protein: CSARQGAYEQYF. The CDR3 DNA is TGCAGTGCCCGACAGGGGGCTTACGAGCAGTACTTC.

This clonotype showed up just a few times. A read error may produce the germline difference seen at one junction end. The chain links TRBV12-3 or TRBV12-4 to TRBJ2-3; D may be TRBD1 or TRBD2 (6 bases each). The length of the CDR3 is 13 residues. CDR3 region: CASSLATGGPSGF. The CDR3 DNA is TGTGCCAGCAGTTTGGCCACCGGGGGCCCTTCGGGCTTT.

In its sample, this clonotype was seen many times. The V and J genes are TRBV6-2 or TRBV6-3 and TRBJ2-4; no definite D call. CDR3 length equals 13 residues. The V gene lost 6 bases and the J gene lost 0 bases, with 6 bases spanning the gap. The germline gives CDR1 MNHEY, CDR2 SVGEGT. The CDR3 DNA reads TGTGCCAGCAGGGAACTAGCCAAAAACATTCAGTACTTC. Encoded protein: CASRELAKNIQYF.

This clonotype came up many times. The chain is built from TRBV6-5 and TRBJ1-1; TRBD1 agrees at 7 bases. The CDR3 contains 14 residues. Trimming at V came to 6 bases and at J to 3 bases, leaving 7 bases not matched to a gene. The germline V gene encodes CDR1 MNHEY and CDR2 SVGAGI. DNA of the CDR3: TGTGCCAGCAGAGTAGACAGGGAAGACACTGAAGCTTTCTTT. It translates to CASRVDREDTEAFF.

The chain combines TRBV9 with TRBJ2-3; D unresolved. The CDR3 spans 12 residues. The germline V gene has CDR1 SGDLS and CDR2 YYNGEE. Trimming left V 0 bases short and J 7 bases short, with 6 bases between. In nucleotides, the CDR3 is TGTGCCAGCAGCGTAGGGTCCCATACGCAGTATTTT. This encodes CASSVGSHTQYF.

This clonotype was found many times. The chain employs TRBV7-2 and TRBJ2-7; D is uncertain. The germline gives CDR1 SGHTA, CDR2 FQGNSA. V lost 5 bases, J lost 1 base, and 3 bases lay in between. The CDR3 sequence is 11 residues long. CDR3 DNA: TGTGCCAGCAGCGTGTCCTACGAGCAGTACTTC. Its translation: CASSVSYEQYF.

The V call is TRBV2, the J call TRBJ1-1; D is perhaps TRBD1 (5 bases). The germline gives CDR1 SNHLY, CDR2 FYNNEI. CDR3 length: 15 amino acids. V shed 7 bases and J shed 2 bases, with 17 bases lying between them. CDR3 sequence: CASTTDTKANTEAFF. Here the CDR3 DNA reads TGTGCCAGCACTACGGACACAAAAGCAAACACTGAAGCTTTCTTT.

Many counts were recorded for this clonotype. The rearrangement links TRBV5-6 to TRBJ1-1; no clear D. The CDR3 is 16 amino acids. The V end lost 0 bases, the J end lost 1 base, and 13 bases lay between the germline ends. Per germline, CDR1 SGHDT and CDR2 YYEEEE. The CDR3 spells CASSLGRPITNTEAFF. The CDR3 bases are TGTGCCAGCAGCTTGGGGAGACCCATAACGAACACTGAAGCTTTCTTT.

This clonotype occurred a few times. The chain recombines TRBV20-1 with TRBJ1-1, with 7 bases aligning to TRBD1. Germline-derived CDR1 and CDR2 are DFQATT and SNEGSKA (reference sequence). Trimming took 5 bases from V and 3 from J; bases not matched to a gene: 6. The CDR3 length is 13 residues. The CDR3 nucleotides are TGCAGTGCTCCGGACAGGCCCGACACTGAAGCTTTCTTT. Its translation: CSAPDRPDTEAFF.

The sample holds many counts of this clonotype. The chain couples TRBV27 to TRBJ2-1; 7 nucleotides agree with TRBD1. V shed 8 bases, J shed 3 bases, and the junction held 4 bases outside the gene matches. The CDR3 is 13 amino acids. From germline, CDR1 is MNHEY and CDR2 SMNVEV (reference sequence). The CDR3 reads CASLGQNYNEQFF. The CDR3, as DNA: TGTGCCAGCCTGGGACAGAACTACAATGAGCAGTTCTTC.